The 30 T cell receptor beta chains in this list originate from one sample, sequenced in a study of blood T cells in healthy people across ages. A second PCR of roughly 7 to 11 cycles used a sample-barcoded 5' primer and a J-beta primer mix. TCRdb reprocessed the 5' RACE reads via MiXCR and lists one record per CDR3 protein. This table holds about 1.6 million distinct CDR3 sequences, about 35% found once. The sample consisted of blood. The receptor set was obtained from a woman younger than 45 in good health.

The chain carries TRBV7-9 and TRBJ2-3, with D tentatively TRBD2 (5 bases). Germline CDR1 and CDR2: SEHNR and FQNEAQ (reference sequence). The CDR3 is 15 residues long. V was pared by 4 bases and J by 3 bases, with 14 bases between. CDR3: CASSSGRALTDTQYF. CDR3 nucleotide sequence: TGTGCCAGCAGCTCGGGGAGAGCATTGACAGATACGCAGTATTTT.

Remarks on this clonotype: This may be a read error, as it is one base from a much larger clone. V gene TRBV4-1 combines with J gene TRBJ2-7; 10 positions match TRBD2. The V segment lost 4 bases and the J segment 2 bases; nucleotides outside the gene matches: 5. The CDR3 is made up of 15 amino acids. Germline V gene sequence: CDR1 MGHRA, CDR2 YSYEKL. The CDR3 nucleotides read TGCGCCAGCAGCCTAGCTAGCGGGAGTCCCTACGAGCAGTACTTC. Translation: CASSLASGSPYEQYF.

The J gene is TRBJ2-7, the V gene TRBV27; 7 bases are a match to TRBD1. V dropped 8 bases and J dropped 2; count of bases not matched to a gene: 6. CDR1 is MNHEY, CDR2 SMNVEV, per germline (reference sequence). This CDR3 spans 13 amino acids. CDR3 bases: TGTGCCAGCCATCCTACAGGGGCCTACGAGCAGTACTTC. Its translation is CASHPTGAYEQYF.

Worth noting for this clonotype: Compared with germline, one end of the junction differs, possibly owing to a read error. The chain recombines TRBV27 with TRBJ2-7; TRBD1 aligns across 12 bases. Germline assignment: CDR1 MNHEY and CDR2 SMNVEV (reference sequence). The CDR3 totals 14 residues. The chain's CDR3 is CAGRPGQGACEQYF. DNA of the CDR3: TGTGCCGGCAGACCGGGACAGGGGGCCTGCGAGCAGTACTTC.

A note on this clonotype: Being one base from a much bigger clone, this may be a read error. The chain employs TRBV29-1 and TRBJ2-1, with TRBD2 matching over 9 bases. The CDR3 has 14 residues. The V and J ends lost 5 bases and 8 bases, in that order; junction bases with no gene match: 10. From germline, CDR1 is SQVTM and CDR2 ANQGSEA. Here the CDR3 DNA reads TGCAGCGTTCCGGTCAGCGGGAGGTGGTATGAGCAGTTCTTC. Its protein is CSVPVSGRWYEQFF.

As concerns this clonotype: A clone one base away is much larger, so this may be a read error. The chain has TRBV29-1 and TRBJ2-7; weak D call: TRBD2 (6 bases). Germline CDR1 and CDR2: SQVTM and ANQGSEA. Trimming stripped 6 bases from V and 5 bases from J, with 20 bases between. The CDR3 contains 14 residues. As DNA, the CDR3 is TGCAGCGTCCCGTCTGGGCAGGGAGGTCACGAGCAGTACTTC. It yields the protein CSVPSGQGGHEQYF.

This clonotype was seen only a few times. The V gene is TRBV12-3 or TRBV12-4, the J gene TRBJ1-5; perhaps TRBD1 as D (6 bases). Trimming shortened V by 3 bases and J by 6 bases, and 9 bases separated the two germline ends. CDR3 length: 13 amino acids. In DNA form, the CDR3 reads TGTGCCAGCAGTTTCGGGACAAGTCAGCCCCAGCATTTT. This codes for CASSFGTSQPQHF.

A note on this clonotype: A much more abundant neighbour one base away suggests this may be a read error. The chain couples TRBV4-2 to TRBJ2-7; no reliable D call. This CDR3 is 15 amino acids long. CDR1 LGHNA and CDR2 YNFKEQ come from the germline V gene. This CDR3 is CASSQEALVAYEHYF. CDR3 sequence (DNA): TGTGCCAGCAGCCAAGAAGCCCTGGTGGCCTACGAGCACTACTTC.

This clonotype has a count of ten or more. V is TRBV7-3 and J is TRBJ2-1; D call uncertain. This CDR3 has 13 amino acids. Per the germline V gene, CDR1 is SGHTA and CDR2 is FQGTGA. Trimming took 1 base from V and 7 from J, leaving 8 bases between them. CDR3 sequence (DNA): TGTGCCAGCAGCTTAATTTGGGGAAATGAGCAGTTCTTC. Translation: CASSLIWGNEQFF. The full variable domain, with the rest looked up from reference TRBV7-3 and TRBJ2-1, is GAGVSQTPSNKVTEKGKYVELRCDPISGHTALYWYRQSLGQGPEFLIYFQGTGAADDSGLPNDRFFAVRPEGSVSTLKIQRTERGDSAVYLCASSLIWGNEQFFGPGTRLTVL.

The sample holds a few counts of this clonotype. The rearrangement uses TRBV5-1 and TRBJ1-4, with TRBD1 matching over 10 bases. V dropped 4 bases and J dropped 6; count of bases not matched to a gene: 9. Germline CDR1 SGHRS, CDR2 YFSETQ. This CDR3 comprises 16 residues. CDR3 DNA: TGCGCCAGCAGCCTTCCGGGACAGGGGAAGCATGAAAAACTGTTTTTT. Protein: CASSLPGQGKHEKLFF.

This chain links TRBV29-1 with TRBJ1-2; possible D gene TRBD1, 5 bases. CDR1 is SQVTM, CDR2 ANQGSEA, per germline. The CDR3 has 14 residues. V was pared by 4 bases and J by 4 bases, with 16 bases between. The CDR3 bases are TGCAGCGTTGGCCCCTCGGGGGGTGGCTATGGCTACACCTTC. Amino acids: CSVGPSGGGYGYTF. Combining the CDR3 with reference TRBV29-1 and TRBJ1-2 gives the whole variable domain SAVISQKPSRDICQRGTSLTIQCQVDSQVTMMFWYRQQPGQSLTLIATANQGSEATYESGFVIDKFPISRPNLTFSTLTVSNMSPEDSSIYLCSVGPSGGGYGYTFGSGTRLTVV.

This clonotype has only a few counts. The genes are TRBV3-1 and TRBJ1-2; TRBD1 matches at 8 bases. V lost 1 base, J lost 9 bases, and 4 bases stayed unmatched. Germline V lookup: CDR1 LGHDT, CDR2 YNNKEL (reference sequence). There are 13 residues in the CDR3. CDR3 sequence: CASSQAGTGRYTF. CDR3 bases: TGTGCCAGCAGCCAAGCAGGGACAGGACGCTACACCTTC.

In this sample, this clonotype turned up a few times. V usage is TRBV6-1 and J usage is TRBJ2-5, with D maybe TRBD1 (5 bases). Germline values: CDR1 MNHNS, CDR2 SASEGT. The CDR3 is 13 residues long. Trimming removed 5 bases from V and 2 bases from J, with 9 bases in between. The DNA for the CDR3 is TGTGCCAGCAGTTCCTGGACACAAGAGACCCAGTACTTC. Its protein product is CASSSWTQETQYF.

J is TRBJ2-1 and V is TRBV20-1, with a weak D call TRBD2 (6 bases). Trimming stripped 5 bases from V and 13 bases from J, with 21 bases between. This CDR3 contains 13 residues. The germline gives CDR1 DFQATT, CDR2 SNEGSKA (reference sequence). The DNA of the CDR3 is TGCAGTGCTTATACTAGCCCCCGGTCTGGACAGTTCTTC. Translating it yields CSAYTSPRSGQFF.

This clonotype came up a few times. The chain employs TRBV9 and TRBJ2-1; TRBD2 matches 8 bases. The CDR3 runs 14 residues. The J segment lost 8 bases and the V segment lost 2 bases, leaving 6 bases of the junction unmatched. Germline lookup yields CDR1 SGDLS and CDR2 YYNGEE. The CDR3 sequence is CASSVTGGPYEQFF. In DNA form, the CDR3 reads TGTGCCAGCAGCGTTACGGGAGGGCCGTATGAGCAGTTCTTC.

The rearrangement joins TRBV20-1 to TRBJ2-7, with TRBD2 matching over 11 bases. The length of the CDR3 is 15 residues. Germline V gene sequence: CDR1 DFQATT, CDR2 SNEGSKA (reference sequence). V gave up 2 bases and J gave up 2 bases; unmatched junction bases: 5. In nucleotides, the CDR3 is TGCAGTGCTAGAAGAGGGACTAGCGGAACCTACGAGCAGTACTTC. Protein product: CSARRGTSGTYEQYF.

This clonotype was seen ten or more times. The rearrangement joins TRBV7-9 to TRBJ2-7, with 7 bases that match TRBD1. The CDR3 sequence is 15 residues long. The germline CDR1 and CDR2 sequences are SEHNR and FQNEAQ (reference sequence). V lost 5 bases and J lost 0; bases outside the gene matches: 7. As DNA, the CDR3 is TGTGCCAGCAGCCCCCGGGACAGAGTCTCCTACGAGCAGTACTTC. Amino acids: CASSPRDRVSYEQYF.

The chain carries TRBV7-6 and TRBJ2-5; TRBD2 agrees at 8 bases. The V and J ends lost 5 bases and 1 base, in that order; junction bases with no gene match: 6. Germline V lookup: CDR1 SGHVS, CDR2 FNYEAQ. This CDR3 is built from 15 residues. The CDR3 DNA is TGTGCCAGCAGCGCCGTAGCGGGGACCCAAGAGACCCAGTACTTC. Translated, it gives CASSAVAGTQETQYF.

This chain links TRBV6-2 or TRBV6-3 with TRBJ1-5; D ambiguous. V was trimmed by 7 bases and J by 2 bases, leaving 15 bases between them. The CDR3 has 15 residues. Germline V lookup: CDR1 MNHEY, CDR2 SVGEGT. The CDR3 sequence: CASIGKEGRNQPQHF. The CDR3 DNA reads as TGTGCCAGCATTGGGAAGGAGGGCCGCAATCAGCCCCAGCATTTT.

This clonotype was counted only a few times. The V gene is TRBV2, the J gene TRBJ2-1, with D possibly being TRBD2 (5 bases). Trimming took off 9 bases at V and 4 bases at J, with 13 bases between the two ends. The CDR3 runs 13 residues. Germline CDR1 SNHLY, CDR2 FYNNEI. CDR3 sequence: CASSLQRYNEQFF. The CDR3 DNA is TGTGCCAGTAGCCTACAGCGGTACAATGAGCAGTTCTTC.

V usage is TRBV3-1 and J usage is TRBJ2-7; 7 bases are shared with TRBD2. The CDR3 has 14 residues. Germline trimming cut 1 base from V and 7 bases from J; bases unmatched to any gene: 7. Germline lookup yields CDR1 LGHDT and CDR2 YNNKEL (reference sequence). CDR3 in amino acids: CASSQGGPRGEQYF. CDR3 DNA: TGTGCCAGCAGCCAAGGGGGACCGCGGGGGGAGCAGTACTTC.

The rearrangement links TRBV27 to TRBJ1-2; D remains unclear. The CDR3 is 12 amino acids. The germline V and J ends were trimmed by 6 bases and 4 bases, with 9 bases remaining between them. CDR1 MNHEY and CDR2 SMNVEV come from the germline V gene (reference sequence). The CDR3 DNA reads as TGTGCCAGCAGGTTGGATGGCTATGGCTACACCTTC. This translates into CASRLDGYGYTF.

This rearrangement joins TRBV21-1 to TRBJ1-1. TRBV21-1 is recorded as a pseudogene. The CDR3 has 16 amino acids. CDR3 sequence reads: CASRNPGGAGRTEAFF. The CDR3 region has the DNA TGTGCCAGCAGAAACCCCGGGGGGGCAGGTCGTACTGAAGCTTTCTTT.

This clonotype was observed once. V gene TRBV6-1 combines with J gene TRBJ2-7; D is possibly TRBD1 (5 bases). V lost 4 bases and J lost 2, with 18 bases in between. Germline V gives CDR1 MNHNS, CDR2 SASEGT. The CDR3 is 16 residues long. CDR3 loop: CASSVKQTDPAYEQYF. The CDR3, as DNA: TGTGCCAGCAGTGTGAAGCAGACAGATCCGGCCTACGAGCAGTACTTC.

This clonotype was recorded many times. CDR3 DNA: TGTGCCAGCAGCTTGAATGTCTACGAGCAGTACTTC. It specifies CASSLNVYEQYF. The chain carries TRBV7-9 and TRBJ2-7; no definite D call. This CDR3 is built from 12 residues. The germline V and J ends were trimmed by 3 bases and 3 bases, with 6 bases remaining between them. Germline loops: CDR1 SEHNR, CDR2 FQNEAQ (reference sequence).

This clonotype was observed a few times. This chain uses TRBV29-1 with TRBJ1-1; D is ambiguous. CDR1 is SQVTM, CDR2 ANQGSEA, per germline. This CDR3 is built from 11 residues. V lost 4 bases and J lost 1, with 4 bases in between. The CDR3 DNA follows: TGCAGCGTTGGACAGAACACTGAAGCTTTCTTT. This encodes CSVGQNTEAFF.

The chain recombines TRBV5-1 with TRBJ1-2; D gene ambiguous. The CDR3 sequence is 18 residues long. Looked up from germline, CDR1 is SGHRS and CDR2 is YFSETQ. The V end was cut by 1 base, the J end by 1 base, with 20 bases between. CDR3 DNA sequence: TGCGCCAGCAGCTTGTTCAAGTATTACAGCCCTTTTAACTATGGCTACACCTTC. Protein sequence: CASSLFKYYSPFNYGYTF.

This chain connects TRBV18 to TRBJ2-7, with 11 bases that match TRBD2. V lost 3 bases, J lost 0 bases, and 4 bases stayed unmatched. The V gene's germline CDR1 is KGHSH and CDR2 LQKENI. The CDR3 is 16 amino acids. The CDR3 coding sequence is TGTGCCAGCTCACCGGGACTAGCGGCTAGCTCCTACGAGCAGTACTTC. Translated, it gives CASSPGLAASSYEQYF. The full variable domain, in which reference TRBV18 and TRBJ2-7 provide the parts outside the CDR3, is NAGVMQNPRHLVRRRGQEARLRCSPMKGHSHVYWYRQLPEEGLKFMVYLQKENIIDESGMPKERFSAEFPKEGPSILRIQQVVRGDSAAYFCASSPGLAASSYEQYFGPGTRLTVT.

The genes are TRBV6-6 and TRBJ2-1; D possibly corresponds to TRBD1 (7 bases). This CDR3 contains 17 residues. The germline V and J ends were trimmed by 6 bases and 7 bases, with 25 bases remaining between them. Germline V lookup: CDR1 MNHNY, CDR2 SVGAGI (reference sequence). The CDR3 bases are TGTGCCAGCAGGACGCATCAGGGGGGTCCCATTGTAAATGAGCAGTTCTTC. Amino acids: CASRTHQGGPIVNEQFF.

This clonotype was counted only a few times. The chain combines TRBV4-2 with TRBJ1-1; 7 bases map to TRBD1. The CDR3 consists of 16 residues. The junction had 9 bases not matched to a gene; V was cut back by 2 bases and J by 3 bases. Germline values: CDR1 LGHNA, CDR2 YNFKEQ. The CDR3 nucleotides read TGTGCCAGCAGCCAAAGATCGACAGGGTTGGACACTGAAGCTTTCTTT. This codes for CASSQRSTGLDTEAFF.